This T cell receptor beta chain emerged from a study of blood T cell repertoires in COVID-19. Looking at the study overall: The United States, Italy and Spain provided the acute and convalescent COVID-19 samples. PBMCs, B-cell-depleted T cells, or T cells provided the cDNA or gDNA that made up the material.

Cohorts were based on clinical histories the participants reported. Symptom resolution, clearance, or two negative PCRs marked donors in Cohort 3 as recovered. Trimming pared 0 bases from V and 0 bases from J, leaving 7 bases between. This CDR3 has 15 amino acids. Germline CDR1 is SGHRS and CDR2 is YFSETQ. Sequencing was performed with immunoSEQ multiplex PCR; in TCRdb, only in-frame clones are kept and a portion is missing. This sample has approximately 470,000 clones; roughly 90% occur once, and the top ten carry 0.7%. This clone came up a few times. This clonotype originated in a woman under 30 who had recovered from COVID-19. Sequencing was done on a sample of PBMCs or T cells enriched from blood (not recorded which). The V and J genes are TRBV5-1 and TRBJ1-5; D perhaps matches TRBD1 (5 bases). CDR3 in DNA: TGCGCCAGCAGCTTGGGGGACTATAGCAATCAGCCCCAGCATTTT. Its translation: CASSLGDYSNQPQHF.